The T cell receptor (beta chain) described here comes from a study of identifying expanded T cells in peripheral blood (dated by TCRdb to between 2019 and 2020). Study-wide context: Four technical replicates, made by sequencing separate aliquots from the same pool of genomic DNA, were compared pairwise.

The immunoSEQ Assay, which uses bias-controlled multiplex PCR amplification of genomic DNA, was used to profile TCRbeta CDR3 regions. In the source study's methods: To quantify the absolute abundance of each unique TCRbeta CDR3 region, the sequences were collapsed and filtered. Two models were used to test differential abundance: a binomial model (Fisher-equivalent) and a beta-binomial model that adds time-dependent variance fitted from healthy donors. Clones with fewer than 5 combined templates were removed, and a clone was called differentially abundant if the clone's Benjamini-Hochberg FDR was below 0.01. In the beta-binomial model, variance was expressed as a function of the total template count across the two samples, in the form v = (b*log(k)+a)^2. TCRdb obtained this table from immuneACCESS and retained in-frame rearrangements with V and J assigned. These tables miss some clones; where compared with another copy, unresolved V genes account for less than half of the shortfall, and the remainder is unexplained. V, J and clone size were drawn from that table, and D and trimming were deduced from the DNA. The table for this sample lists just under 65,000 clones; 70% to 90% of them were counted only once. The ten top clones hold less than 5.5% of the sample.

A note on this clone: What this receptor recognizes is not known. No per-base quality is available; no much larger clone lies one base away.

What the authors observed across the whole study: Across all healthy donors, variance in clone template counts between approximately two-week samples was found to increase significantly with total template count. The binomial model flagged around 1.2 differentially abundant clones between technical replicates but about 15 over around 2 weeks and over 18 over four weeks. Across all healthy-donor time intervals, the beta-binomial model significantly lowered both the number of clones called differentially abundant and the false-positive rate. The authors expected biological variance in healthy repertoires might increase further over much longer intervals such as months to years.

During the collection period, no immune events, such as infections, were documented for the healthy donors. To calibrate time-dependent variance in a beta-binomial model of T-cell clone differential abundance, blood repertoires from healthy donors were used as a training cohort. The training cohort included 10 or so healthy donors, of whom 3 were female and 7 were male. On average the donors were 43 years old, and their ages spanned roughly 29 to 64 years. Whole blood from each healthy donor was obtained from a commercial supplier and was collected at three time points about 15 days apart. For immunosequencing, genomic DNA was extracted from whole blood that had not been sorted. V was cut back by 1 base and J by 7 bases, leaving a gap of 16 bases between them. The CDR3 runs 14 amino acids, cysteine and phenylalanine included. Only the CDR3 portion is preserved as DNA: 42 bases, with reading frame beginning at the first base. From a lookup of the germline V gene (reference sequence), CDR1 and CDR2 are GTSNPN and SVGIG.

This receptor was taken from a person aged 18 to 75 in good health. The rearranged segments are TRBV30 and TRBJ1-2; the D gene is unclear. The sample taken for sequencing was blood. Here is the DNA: TGTGCCTGGAGTGACCACGGGGTGCTGGGTGGCTACACCTTC. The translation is CAWSDHGVLGGYTF.